The 7 T cell receptor beta chains below come from one sample, sequenced in a study of cytomegalovirus exposure and HLA in healthy donors. PCR used 60 Vbeta primers and 13 Jbeta primers. Profiled with immunoSEQ multiplex PCR; TCRdb holds only in-frame clones, not every one. The sample has 150,000 or so clones; around 81% are singletons. What was sequenced was PBMCs. The receptors stem from a woman aged 18 to 35 in good health and CMV-seropositive.

The chain is built from TRBV4-3 and TRBJ1-6; D call uncertain. CDR3 size: 16 residues. The germline V gene encodes CDR1 LGHNA and CDR2 YSLEER. With 0 bases removed from V and 10 bases from J, the gap between germline ends came to 16 bases. Here the CDR3 reads CASSQDFVAEGSPLHF. The CDR3 coding sequence is TGCGCCAGCAGCCAAGATTTCGTGGCAGAGGGATCACCCCTCCACTTT.

The J gene is TRBJ2-5, the V gene TRBV2; no firm D call. The end of the DNA fits TRBJ2-7 better, so the J call may be wrong. Germline CDR1 reads SNHLY; CDR2 reads FYNNEI. The CDR3 is 13 amino acids. CDR3 DNA: TGTGCCAGCGTTGTGGCTTCCTACTACGAGCAGTACTTC. This gives the protein CASVVASYYEQYF.

Only one count was recorded for this clone. The chain has TRBV4-2 and TRBJ2-5; D not certain. V dropped 7 bases and J dropped 1 base, with 13 bases sitting between them. The V gene's germline CDR1 is LGHNA and CDR2 YNFKEQ. This CDR3 region has 14 residues. CDR3 in DNA: TGTGCCAGCACCGTGGGCAGAAGCCAAGAGACCCAGTACTTC. Residues: CASTVGRSQETQYF.

The CDR3 here is CASSSGYGGYGNTIYF. CDR3 DNA: TGTGCCAGCAGTTCAGGCTATGGGGGGTACGGAAACACCATATATTTT. The V call is TRBV28, the J call TRBJ1-3, with a tentative D call TRBD1 (5 bases). Germline V gene sequence: CDR1 MDHEN, CDR2 SYDVKM. CDR3 size: 16 residues. With 4 bases removed from V and 4 bases from J, the gap between germline ends came to 17 bases.

The V gene is TRBV5-4, the J gene TRBJ2-1; 8 nucleotides align to TRBD1. Trimming cost V 4 bases and J 7 bases; bases outside gene matches: 7. This CDR3 has 14 amino acids. Germline V gene sequence: CDR1 SGHNT, CDR2 YYREEE (reference sequence). CDR3 sequence: CASSTDRDRNEQFF. The CDR3 bases are TGTGCCAGCAGCACCGACAGGGACAGGAATGAGCAGTTCTTC.

This clone showed up just a few times. CDR3 in DNA: TGTGCCAGCAGTCAAAACAGGTGGACCTATGGCTACACCTTC. Translating it yields CASSQNRWTYGYTF. This chain joins TRBV27 and TRBJ1-2; possible D gene TRBD1, 5 bases. Trimming removed 5 bases from V and 4 bases from J, with 14 bases in between. This CDR3 region has 14 residues. Germline values: CDR1 MNHEY, CDR2 SMNVEV (reference sequence).

This rearrangement joins TRBV14 to TRBJ2-3; D may be TRBD2 (5 bases). The V end lost 1 base, the J end lost 2 bases, and 10 bases lay between the germline ends. The CDR3 loop spans 15 amino acids. In germline, CDR1 is SGHDN, CDR2 FVKESK. CDR3: CASSQAGILTDTQYF. In DNA, the CDR3 is TGTGCCAGCAGCCAAGCGGGGATCCTCACAGATACGCAGTATTTT.